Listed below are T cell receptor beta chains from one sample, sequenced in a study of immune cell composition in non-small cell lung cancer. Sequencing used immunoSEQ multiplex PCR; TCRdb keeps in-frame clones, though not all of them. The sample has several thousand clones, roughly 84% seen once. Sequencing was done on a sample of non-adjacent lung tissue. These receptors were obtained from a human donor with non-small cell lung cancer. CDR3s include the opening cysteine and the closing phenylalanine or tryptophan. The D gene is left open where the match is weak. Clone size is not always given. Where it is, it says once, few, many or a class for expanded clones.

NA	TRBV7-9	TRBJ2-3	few	CASSPSSTDTQYF	TGTGCCAGCAGCCCTTCTAGCACAGATACGCAGTATTTT
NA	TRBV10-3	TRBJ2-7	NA	CAISGEYEQYF	TGTGCCATCAGTGGAGAGTACGAGCAGTACTTC
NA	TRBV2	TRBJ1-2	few	CASREQSSGGYTF	TGTGCCAGCAGGGAACAGTCATCAGGGGGCTACACCTTC
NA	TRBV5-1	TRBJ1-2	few	CASSFGGGYGYTF	TGCGCCAGCAGCTTCGGTGGAGGCTATGGCTACACCTTC
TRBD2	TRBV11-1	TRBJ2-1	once	CASSLLAGAYNEQFF	TGTGCCAGCAGTCTGCTAGCGGGAGCCTACAATGAGCAGTTCTTC
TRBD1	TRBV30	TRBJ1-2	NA	CAWYVPDRGYGYTF	TGTGCCTGGTATGTTCCCGACAGGGGGTATGGCTACACCTTC
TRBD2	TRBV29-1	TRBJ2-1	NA	CSVGGTSGTGDEQFF	TGCAGCGTTGGGGGGACTAGCGGGACGGGCGATGAGCAGTTCTTC
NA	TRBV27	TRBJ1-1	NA	CASSLKPNTEAFF	TGTGCCAGCAGTTTAAAGCCGAACACTGAAGCTTTCTTT
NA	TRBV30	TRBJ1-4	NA	CAWSPSGAMDEKLFF	TGTGCCTGGAGCCCCTCCGGTGCCATGGATGAAAAACTGTTTTTT
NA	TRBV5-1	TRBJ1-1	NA	CASSLAQGIRSTEAFF	TGCGCCAGCAGCTTAGCACAGGGCATTCGGAGCACTGAAGCTTTCTTT
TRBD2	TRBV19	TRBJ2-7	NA	CASSSLGGTSGSYEQYF	TGTGCCAGTAGTTCCCTCGGGGGGACTAGCGGCTCCTACGAGCAGTACTTC
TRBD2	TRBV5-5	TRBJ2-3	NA	CASSVLAGGPDTQYF	TGTGCCAGCAGCGTCCTAGCGGGAGGGCCAGATACGCAGTATTTT
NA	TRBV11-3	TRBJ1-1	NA	CASSARSDTEAFF	TGTGCCAGCAGCGCCCGATCGGACACTGAAGCTTTCTTT
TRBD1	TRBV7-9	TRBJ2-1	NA	CASRRTGDLPYNEQFF	TGTGCCAGCAGACGTACAGGGGATCTACCCTACAATGAGCAGTTCTTC
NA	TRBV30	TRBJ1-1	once	CAWSTPRGGTYTEAFF	TGTGCCTGGAGTACTCCTAGGGGGGGGACATACACTGAAGCTTTCTTT
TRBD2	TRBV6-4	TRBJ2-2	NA	CASSPLATGELFF	TGTGCCAGCAGTCCACTAGCGACCGGGGAGCTGTTTTTT
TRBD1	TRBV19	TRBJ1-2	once	CASADRVGYTF	TGTGCCAGTGCGGACAGGGTCGGCTACACCTTC
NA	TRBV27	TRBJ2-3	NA	CASSSSWGTDTQYF	TGTGCCAGCAGTTCTAGCTGGGGCACAGATACGCAGTATTTT
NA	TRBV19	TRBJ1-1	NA	CASSIYAGEAFF	TGTGCCAGTAGTATCTATGCAGGGGAAGCTTTCTTT
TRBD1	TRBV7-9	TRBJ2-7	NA	CASSQSTGVYEQYF	TGTGCCAGCAGCCAATCTACAGGGGTCTACGAGCAGTACTTC
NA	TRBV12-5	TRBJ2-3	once	CASGLNSATDTQYF	TGTGCTAGTGGTTTGAATAGCGCCACAGATACGCAGTATTTT
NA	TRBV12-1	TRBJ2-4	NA	CASSFTGTSGVDKNIQYF	TGTGCCAGCAGCTTCACCGGGACTAGCGGAGTGGACAAAAACATTCAGTACTTC
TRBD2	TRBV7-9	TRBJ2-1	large	CASSSQAGGTSSYNEQFF	TGTGCCAGCAGCTCACAAGCGGGAGGGACCAGCTCCTACAATGAGCAGTTCTTC
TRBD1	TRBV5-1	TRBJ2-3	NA	CASSFQGADTDTQYF	TGCGCCAGCAGCTTTCAGGGGGCCGACACAGATACGCAGTATTTT
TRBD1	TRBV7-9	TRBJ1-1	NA	CASSTGGSVNTEAFF	TGTGCCAGCAGCACAGGGGGCTCGGTGAACACTGAAGCTTTCTTT
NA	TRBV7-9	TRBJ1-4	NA	CASSPEGGAVVF	TGTGCCAGCAGCCCCGAAGGGGGTGCGGTGGTTTTT
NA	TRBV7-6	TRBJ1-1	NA	CASSTQENTEAFF	TGTGCCAGCAGCACACAGGAGAACACTGAAGCTTTCTTT
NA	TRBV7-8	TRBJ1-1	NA	CASSLPGGTHSDTEAFF	TGTGCCAGCAGCCTACCCGGGGGGACACACTCCGACACTGAAGCTTTCTTT
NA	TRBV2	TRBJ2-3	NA	CASKSRTGNGGTDTQYF	TGTGCCAGCAAATCCCGGACTGGGAATGGTGGCACAGATACGCAGTATTTT
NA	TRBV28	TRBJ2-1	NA	CASSFGPGKQFF	TGTGCCAGCAGTTTCGGCCCAGGGAAGCAGTTCTTC
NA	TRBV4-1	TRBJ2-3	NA	CASSQDTRARRDTQYF	TGCGCCAGCAGCCAAGATACGCGCGCTAGGAGAGATACGCAGTATTTT
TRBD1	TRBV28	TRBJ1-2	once	CASSFAGQGAGYGYTF	TGTGCCAGCAGTTTCGCTGGACAGGGGGCCGGGTATGGCTACACCTTC
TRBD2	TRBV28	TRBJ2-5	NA	CASNWREGQETQYF	TGTGCCAGCAACTGGCGGGAGGGTCAAGAGACCCAGTACTTC
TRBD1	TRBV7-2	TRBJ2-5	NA	CASSFKTGGKETQYF	TGTGCCAGCAGCTTCAAGACAGGGGGTAAAGAGACCCAGTACTTC
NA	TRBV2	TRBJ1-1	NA	CASSEARVGIDLNTEAFF	TGTGCCAGCAGTGAAGCGAGGGTTGGGATCGACTTGAACACTGAAGCTTTCTTT
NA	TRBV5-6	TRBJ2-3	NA	CASSLNTGSTDTQYF	TGTGCCAGCAGCTTGAATACAGGGAGCACAGATACGCAGTATTTT
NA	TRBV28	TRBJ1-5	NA	CASAKQGGWTDQPQHF	TGTGCCAGCGCTAAGCAGGGAGGATGGACGGATCAGCCCCAGCATTTT
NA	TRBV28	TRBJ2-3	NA	CASSSQVTTDTQYF	TGTGCCAGCAGTTCCCAGGTCACCACTGATACGCAGTATTTT
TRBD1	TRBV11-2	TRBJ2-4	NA	CASSLLTGGGGGAKNIQYF	TGTGCCAGCAGCTTACTAACAGGGGGCGGTGGTGGAGCCAAAAACATTCAGTACTTC
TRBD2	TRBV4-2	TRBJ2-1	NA	CAAGLAGGTNNEQFF	TGTGCCGCTGGACTAGCGGGAGGGACAAACAATGAGCAGTTCTTC
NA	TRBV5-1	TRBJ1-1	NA	CASSLVTENTEAFF	TGCGCCAGCAGCTTGGTTACAGAGAACACTGAAGCTTTCTTT
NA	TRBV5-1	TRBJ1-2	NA	CASSLEVLGHGYTF	TGCGCCAGCAGCTTAGAGGTACTGGGGCATGGCTACACCTTC
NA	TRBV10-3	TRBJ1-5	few	CAISPEGNQPQHF	TGTGCCATCAGCCCGGAGGGGAATCAGCCCCAGCATTTT
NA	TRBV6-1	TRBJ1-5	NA	CASSDRFGNQPQHF	TGTGCCAGCAGTGACAGATTTGGCAATCAGCCCCAGCATTTT
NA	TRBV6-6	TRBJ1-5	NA	CASSYGQGGQPQHF	TGTGCCAGCAGTTACGGGCAGGGAGGTCAGCCCCAGCATTTT
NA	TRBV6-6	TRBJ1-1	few	CASSVRVNTEAFF	TGTGCCAGCAGCGTCCGGGTGAACACTGAAGCTTTCTTT
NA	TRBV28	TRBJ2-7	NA	CASSFDMTISYEQYF	TGTGCCAGCAGTTTCGACATGACGATTAGTTACGAGCAGTACTTC
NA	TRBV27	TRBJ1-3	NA	CASSLEQGNTIYF	TGTGCCAGCAGTTTAGAACAGGGAAACACCATATATTTT
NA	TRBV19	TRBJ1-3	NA	CASSLSSGNTIYF	TGTGCCAGTAGTTTGAGCTCTGGAAACACCATATATTTT
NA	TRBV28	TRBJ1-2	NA	CASGSSSLGPGYTF	TGTGCCAGCGGGTCATCATCTCTGGGGCCTGGCTACACCTTC
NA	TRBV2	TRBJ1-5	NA	CASQPGGNQPQHF	TGTGCCAGCCAACCCGGGGGCAATCAGCCCCAGCATTTT
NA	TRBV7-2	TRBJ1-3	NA	CASSLAPGTGNTIYF	TGTGCCAGCAGCTTAGCTCCGGGAACTGGAAACACCATATATTTT